This T cell receptor (beta chain) was observed in a study of cytomegalovirus exposure and HLA in healthy donors. Overall study findings and caveats: Researchers counted 150 to 200 TCR beta chains as cytomegalovirus-associated. Certain sequence variants were highly shared and formed a cluster, and this cluster was likely a sequencing artifact. TCR beta sequences reportedly predicted the HLA-A and HLA-B alleles of most subjects accurately.

It was with 60 Vbeta and 13 Jbeta primers that the PCR ran. TCRdb's table, derived via immunoSEQ multiplex PCR, lists solely in-frame clones and lacks some. The table records some 190,000 clones, about 69% of them present only once. V lost 2 bases and J lost 4, with 14 bases in between. The germline V gene encodes CDR1 ENHRY and CDR2 SYGVKD. The CDR3 consists of 15 residues. Comment on this clone: What it binds is unknown.

This receptor was obtained from a man aged 25-45 years in good health and CMV-seropositive. The chain carries TRBV10-3 and TRBJ1-2, with a weak D call TRBD1 (5 bases). The sample consisted of PBMCs. CDR3 loop: CAISEGGGSLYGYTF. The CDR3 coding sequence is TGTGCCATCAGTGAGGGGGGGGGTTCGCTCTATGGCTACACCTTC.